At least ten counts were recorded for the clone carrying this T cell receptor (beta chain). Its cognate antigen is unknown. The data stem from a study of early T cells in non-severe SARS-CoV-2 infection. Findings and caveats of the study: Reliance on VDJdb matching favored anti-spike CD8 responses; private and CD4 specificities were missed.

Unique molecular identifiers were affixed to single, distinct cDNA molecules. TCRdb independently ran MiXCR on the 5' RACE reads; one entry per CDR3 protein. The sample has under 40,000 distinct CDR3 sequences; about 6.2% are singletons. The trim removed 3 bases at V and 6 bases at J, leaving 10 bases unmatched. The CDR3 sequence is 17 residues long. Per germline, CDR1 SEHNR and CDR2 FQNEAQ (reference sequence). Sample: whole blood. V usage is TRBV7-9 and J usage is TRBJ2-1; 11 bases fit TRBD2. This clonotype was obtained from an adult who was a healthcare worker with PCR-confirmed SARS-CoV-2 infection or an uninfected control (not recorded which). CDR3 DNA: TGTGCCAGCAGCTTGAGTAGCGGGAGGGTTTGGGCCAATGAGCAGTTCTTC. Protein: CASSLSSGRVWANEQFF.